This T cell receptor (beta chain) stems from a study of read filtering for tumor transcriptome and immune sequencing. Remarks on this clonotype: This may be a read error, as it is one base from a much larger clone.

This library used around 0.4 ug RNA and molecular barcoded adaptors spanning alpha/delta and beta/gamma chains. A single record per CDR3 protein comes from TCRdb applying MiXCR to the reads. The data hold about 14,000 distinct CDR3 sequences, with roughly 22% observed a single time. The CDR3 is 16 amino acids. Germline loops: CDR1 SGHTA, CDR2 FQGTGA. The sequence derives from a donor aged 40 or older with multiple myeloma. What was sequenced was a population of CD138-negative cells sorted from bone marrow. The chain links TRBV7-3 to TRBJ2-3, with 8 bases aligning to TRBD2. The CDR3 reads CASSLQAGVAGDMQYF. The DNA of the CDR3 is TGTGCCAGCAGCCTGCAAGCGGGAGTAGCCGGAGATATGCAGTATTTT.